Each of the 21 T cell receptor beta chains below was sequenced from the same sample in a study of blood T cell repertoires in COVID-19. Repertoires were generated with immunoSEQ multiplex PCR, while TCRdb's copy carries only in-frame clones and drops some. Among 250,000 to 300,000 clones listed, about 88% were seen once. Sequencing was carried out using peripheral blood. Every receptor here comes from a young man with active or convalescent COVID-19.

The count of this clone is one. The genes are TRBV5-5 and TRBJ1-5; no firm D call. V was clipped by 3 bases and J by 4 bases, with 8 bases between them. CDR1 and CDR2 from the germline V gene are SGHKS and YYEKEE (reference sequence). The CDR3 covers 13 residues. This CDR3 reads CASSWEVNQPQHF. The CDR3 nucleotides read TGTGCCAGCAGCTGGGAGGTTAATCAGCCCCAGCATTTT.

CDR3 amino acids: CASTAGGYGYTF. The CDR3 nucleotides read TGTGCCAGCACCGCAGGGGGCTATGGCTACACCTTC. The chain carries TRBV3-1 (or the pseudogene TRBV3-2) and TRBJ1-2, with TRBD1 matching 7 bases. V lost 7 bases to trimming and J lost 4 bases; unmatched junction nucleotides: 3. This CDR3 is 12 amino acids long. Germline-derived CDR1 and CDR2 are LGHDT and YNNKEL (reference sequence).

CDR3 in DNA: TGTGCCAGCAAGACTACATTTGGGACTAGCGGATCCTACGAGCAGTACTTC. Amino acids: CASKTTFGTSGSYEQYF. J is TRBJ2-7 and V is TRBV25-1; 11 nucleotides align to TRBD2. CDR3 size: 17 residues. The V gene end was trimmed by 7 bases and the J gene end by 1 base; junction bases not matched to a gene: 12. Germline CDR1 MGHDK, CDR2 SYGVNS.

This clone was recorded only once. V and J are TRBV7-2 and TRBJ1-4, with 8 bases lining up with TRBD1. There are 15 residues in the CDR3. In germline, CDR1 is SGHTA, CDR2 FQGNSA. The J segment lost 3 bases and the V segment lost 3 bases, leaving 3 bases of the junction unmatched. DNA of the CDR3: TGTGCCAGCAGCTTGCAGGGGGCCTCTAATGAAAAACTGTTTTTT. Its translation: CASSLQGASNEKLFF. Supplemented by reference TRBV7-2 and TRBJ1-4, the full variable domain reads GAGVSQSPSNKVTEKGKDVELRCDPISGHTALYWYRQSLGQGLEFLIYFQGNSAPDKSGLPSDRFSAERTGGSVSTLTIQRTQQEDSAVYLCASSLQGASNEKLFFGSGTQLSVL.

This clone came up a few times. This chain links TRBV4-1 with TRBJ2-3, with TRBD2 as a possible D gene (6 bases). The CDR3 contains 15 residues. Between the trimmed V and J ends, which lost 0 bases and 4 bases, there was a span of 11 bases. CDR1 and CDR2 from the germline V gene are MGHRA and YSYEKL. CDR3 residues: CASSQEPTRADTQYF. The DNA for the CDR3 is TGCGCCAGCAGCCAAGAACCGACTAGAGCAGATACGCAGTATTTT.

The chain employs TRBV9 and TRBJ2-2; 7 nucleotides agree with TRBD1. CDR3 length: 12 residues. The germline V gene has CDR1 SGDLS and CDR2 YYNGEE. Trimming at V came to 3 bases and at J to 8 bases, leaving 1 base not matched to a gene. The CDR3 loop is CASSGTGGELFF. CDR3 coding DNA: TGTGCCAGCAGCGGGACAGGTGGGGAGCTGTTTTTT. Variable domain in full (rest from reference TRBV9 and TRBJ2-2): DSGVTQTPKHLITATGQRVTLRCSPRSGDLSVYWYQQSLDQGLQFLIQYYNGEERAKGNILERFSAQQFPDLHSELNLSSLELGDSALYFCASSGTGGELFFGEGSRLTVL.

This chain links TRBV5-4 with TRBJ1-2; TRBD1 is a possible D gene (6 bases). The V and J ends lost 4 bases and 8 bases respectively, with 12 bases between them. Germline V gene sequence: CDR1 SGHNT, CDR2 YYREEE (reference sequence). The CDR3 contains 12 residues. For the CDR3, the DNA is TGTGCCAGCAGCAGGACAGTCGAGGGCTACACCTTC. It is translated as CASSRTVEGYTF.

This clone is a singleton in its sample. This rearrangement joins TRBV30 to TRBJ1-5, with a possible D match to TRBD1 (6 bases). Germline V lookup: CDR1 GTSNPN, CDR2 SVGIG (reference sequence). The V end was cut by 8 bases, the J end by 2 bases, with 16 bases between. This CDR3 spans 14 amino acids. CDR3 loop: CAGGGGGGNQPQHF. The CDR3 nucleotides are TGTGCCGGAGGAGGGGGGGGTGGCAATCAGCCCCAGCATTTT.

The chain links TRBV3-1 (or the pseudogene TRBV3-2) to TRBJ2-4; D not certain. The V end lost 5 bases, the J end lost 5 bases, and 4 bases lay between the germline ends. Per germline, CDR1 LGHDT and CDR2 YNNKEL (reference sequence). There are 11 residues in the CDR3. This chain's CDR3 is CASSEENIQYF. DNA of the CDR3: TGTGCCAGCAGCGAGGAAAACATTCAGTACTTC.

V and J are TRBV2 and TRBJ1-6, with TRBD1 identical over 7 bases. Germline CDR1 and CDR2: SNHLY and FYNNEI. V dropped 8 bases and J dropped 9; count of bases not matched to a gene: 7. The CDR3 covers 13 residues. In nucleotides, the CDR3 is TGTGCCAGCGGATACAGGGGTCGTTCACCCCTCCACTTT. Translated, it gives CASGYRGRSPLHF.

This clone was detected ten times or more. V usage is TRBV25-1 and J usage is TRBJ1-4; D is undetermined. The germline V gene has CDR1 MGHDK and CDR2 SYGVNS. The CDR3 runs to 14 residues. The V end was cut by 3 bases, the J end by 8 bases, with 13 bases between. The CDR3 region is CASSDEIFREKLFF. DNA for the CDR3: TGTGCCAGCAGTGATGAGATTTTTAGAGAAAAACTGTTTTTT.

This chain uses TRBV5-1 with TRBJ1-1; D perhaps matches TRBD1 (5 bases). The CDR3 totals 16 residues. Germline CDR1 is SGHRS and CDR2 is YFSETQ. Deletions cut 4 bases from V and 4 bases from J, with 20 bases between. In DNA, the CDR3 is TGCGCCAGCAGCACCCACGGGGGTCTGGGGGTCACTGAAGCTTTCTTT. It encodes CASSTHGGLGVTEAFF.

V gene TRBV5-1 combines with J gene TRBJ2-7; tentative D call: TRBD2 (5 bases). CDR1 is SGHRS and CDR2 is YFSETQ in the germline V gene. The CDR3 covers 16 residues. Trimming took off 4 bases at V and 1 base at J, with 18 bases between the two ends. CDR3 residues: CASSAPGGSGSYEQYF. As DNA, the CDR3 is TGCGCCAGCAGCGCCCCCGGAGGATCTGGTTCCTACGAGCAGTACTTC.

The CDR3 coding sequence is TGTGCCAGTAGTATTGAAGCGACCAGGGGAGAGCAGCCCCAGCATTTT. This codes for CASSIEATRGEQPQHF. V is TRBV19 and J is TRBJ1-5; D is perhaps TRBD1 (6 bases). The CDR3 totals 16 residues. The germline CDR1 and CDR2 sequences are LNHDA and SQIVND (reference sequence). Trimming took 3 bases from V and 7 from J, leaving 19 bases between them.

The table lists this clone with a few counts. The chain joins TRBV7-7 to TRBJ1-4; 8 bases agree with TRBD1. Per germline, CDR1 SSHAT and CDR2 FNYEAQ (reference sequence). Germline trimming cut 5 bases from V and 0 bases from J; bases unmatched to any gene: 5. The CDR3 totals 16 residues. CDR3 sequence reads: CASSRDRHATNEKLFF. The CDR3 nucleotides are TGTGCCAGCAGCCGGGACAGGCACGCAACTAATGAAAAACTGTTTTTT.

There are a few counts of this clone. The V and J genes are TRBV19 and TRBJ2-1; no definite D call. The V gene's germline CDR1 is LNHDA and CDR2 SQIVND (reference sequence). CDR3 size: 15 residues. V lost 5 bases, J lost 1 base, and 12 bases lay in between. The CDR3 spells CASSPSYASYNEQFF. CDR3 in DNA: TGTGCCAGTAGTCCCTCTTATGCGTCCTACAATGAGCAGTTCTTC.

The CDR3 DNA reads TGTGCCAGCAGCTCTACTCTCGACAGGGTAACCTATAATTCACCCCTCCACTTT. Its translation: CASSSTLDRVTYNSPLHF. The chain carries TRBV5-6 and TRBJ1-6, with 7 bases aligning to TRBD1. The CDR3 runs to 18 residues. With 3 bases clipped from V and 2 bases from J, the junction kept 11 bases outside the gene matches. Germline CDR1 is SGHDT and CDR2 is YYEEEE.

The chain is built from TRBV2 and TRBJ2-4; maybe TRBD2 (6 bases). Between the trimmed V and J ends, which lost 9 bases and 7 bases, there was a span of 16 bases. Germline-derived CDR1 and CDR2 are SNHLY and FYNNEI. CDR3 length: 13 amino acids. The CDR3, as DNA: TGTGCCAGGGCTAGGACTAATGAGAACATTCAGTACTTC. Amino acids: CARARTNENIQYF.

The V call is TRBV19, the J call TRBJ2-6; D uncertain. The CDR3 is made up of 15 amino acids. Germline V CDR1 and CDR2: LNHDA, SQIVND (reference sequence). V lost 5 bases to trimming and J lost 0 bases, with 8 bases between them. The DNA of the CDR3 is TGTGCCAGTAGTCCCAATTTCTCTGGGGCCAACGTCCTGACTTTC. Translated, it gives CASSPNFSGANVLTF.

This rearrangement joins TRBV28 to TRBJ2-3; D remains unclear. Germline lookup yields CDR1 MDHEN and CDR2 SYDVKM. V was trimmed by 2 bases and J by 6 bases, leaving 12 bases between them. The CDR3 covers 14 residues. Here the CDR3 reads CASSLGHFGDTQYF. CDR3 in DNA: TGTGCCAGCAGTTTAGGCCACTTCGGGGATACGCAGTATTTT.

The chain couples TRBV6-1 to TRBJ2-7; 8 nucleotides align to TRBD2. The V gene's germline CDR1 is MNHNS and CDR2 SASEGT. V shed 0 bases, J shed 2 bases, and the junction held 21 bases outside the gene matches. The CDR3 extends over 21 amino acids. CDR3 residues: CASSEAQKGGLAWVGAYEQYF. The CDR3 region has the DNA TGTGCCAGCAGTGAAGCCCAGAAGGGAGGACTAGCCTGGGTGGGGGCCTACGAGCAGTACTTC.